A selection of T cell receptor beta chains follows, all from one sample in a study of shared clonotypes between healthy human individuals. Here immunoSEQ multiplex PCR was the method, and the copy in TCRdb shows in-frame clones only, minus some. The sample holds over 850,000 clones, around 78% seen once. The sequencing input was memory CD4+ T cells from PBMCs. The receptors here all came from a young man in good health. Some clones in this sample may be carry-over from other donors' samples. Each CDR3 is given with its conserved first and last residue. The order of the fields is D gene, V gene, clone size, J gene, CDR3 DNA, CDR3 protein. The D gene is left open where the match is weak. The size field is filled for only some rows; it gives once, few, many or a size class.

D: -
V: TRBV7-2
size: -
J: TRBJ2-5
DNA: TGTGCCAGCAGCTTACGCGCCCTGTACCAAGAGACCCAGTACTTC
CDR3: CASSLRALYQETQYF

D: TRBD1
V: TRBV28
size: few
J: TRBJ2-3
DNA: TGTGCCAGCAGCCGACCCCTCATTCCCCCGGGACAGGGGGCAGATACGCAGTATTTT
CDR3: CASSRPLIPPGQGADTQYF

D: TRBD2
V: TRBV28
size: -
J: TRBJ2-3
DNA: TGTGCCAGCAGCGCGCCGGGAGGGGGGCGATATTCCCCAGATACGCAGTATTTT
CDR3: CASSAPGGGRYSPDTQYF

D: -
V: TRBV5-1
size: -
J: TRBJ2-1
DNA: TGCGCCAGCAGCTTTCGGAGTAGCGGCAATGAGCAGTTCTTC
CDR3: CASSFRSSGNEQFF

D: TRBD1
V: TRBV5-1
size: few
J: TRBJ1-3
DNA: TGCGCCAGCAGCGCCGGGGACAGTACTGGAAACACCATATATTTT
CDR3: CASSAGDSTGNTIYF

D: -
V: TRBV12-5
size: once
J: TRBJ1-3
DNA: TGTGCTAGTAGGATGGGAAACACCATATATTTT
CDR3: CASRMGNTIYF

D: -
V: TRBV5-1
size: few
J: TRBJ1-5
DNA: TGCGCCAGCAGCTTGGAGGCGGGAAGGCAGCCCCAGCATTTT
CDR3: CASSLEAGRQPQHF

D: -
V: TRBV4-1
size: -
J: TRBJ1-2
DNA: TGCGCCAGCAGCCGCCCGGAGGGGGGGGCGCGGTATGGCTACACCTTC
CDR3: CASSRPEGGARYGYTF

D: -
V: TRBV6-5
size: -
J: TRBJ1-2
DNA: TGTGCCAGCAGTGCCCGGGAGAACTATGGCTACACCTTC
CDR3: CASSARENYGYTF

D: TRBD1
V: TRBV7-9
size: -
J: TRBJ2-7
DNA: TGTGCCAGCAGCCCTACCGTACAGGGGAATGAGCAGTACTTC
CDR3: CASSPTVQGNEQYF

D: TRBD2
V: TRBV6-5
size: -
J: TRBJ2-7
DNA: TGTGCCAGCAGACCAGCGGGAGAAGAAAACGAGCAGTACTTC
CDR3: CASRPAGEENEQYF

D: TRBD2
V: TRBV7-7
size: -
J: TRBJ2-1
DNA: TGTGCCAGCAGTTCTCTAACCTGGGGGACTAGCGTCTACAATGAGCAGTTCTTC
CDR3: CASSSLTWGTSVYNEQFF

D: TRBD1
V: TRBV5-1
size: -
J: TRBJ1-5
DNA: TGCGCCAGCAGCCGTCAGGACAGGAGCGATCCCCAGCATTTT
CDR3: CASSRQDRSDPQHF

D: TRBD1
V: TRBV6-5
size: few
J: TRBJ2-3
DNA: TGTGCCAGCGCTAGGGACAGGGGGACAGATACGCAGTATTTT
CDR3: CASARDRGTDTQYF

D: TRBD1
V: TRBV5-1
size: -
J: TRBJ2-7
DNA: TGCGCCAGCAGCCCGGGACAGGCCCGAGACGAGCAGTACTTC
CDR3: CASSPGQARDEQYF

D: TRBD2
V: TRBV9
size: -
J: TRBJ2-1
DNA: TGTGCCAGCAGCGTTCGCCCCGCGGGAGGTTTGGATGAGCAGTTCTTC
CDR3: CASSVRPAGGLDEQFF

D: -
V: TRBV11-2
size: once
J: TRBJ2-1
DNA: TGTGCCAGCAGCCCGTACGGTGGGGCGGGAAAGACCGATGAGCAGTTCTTC
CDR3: CASSPYGGAGKTDEQFF

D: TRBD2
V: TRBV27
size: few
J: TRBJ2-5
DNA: TGTGCCAGCAGTTTGGTGGGAGGGATTCAAGAGACCCAGTACTTC
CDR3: CASSLVGGIQETQYF

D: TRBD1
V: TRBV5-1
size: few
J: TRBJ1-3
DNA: TGCGCCAGCAGCTACGGACAGGCGAACTCTGGAAACACCATATATTTT
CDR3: CASSYGQANSGNTIYF

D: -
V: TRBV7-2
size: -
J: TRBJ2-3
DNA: TGTGCCAGCAGCCCGGGACGGACTAACGGGGCAGATACGCAGTATTTT
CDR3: CASSPGRTNGADTQYF

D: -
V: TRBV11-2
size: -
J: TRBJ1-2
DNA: TGTGCCAGCAGCTTAGATCGGGTTAGTGGCTACACCTTC
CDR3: CASSLDRVSGYTF

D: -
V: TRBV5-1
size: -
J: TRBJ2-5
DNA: TGCGCCAGCAGGATGGCGGAATTACAAGAGACCCAGTACTTC
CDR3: CASRMAELQETQYF

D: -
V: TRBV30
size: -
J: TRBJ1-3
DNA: TGTGCCTGGGACGGAATCGGGACGCATATTGGAAACACCATATATTTT
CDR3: CAWDGIGTHIGNTIYF

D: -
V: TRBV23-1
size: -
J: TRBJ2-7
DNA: TGCGCCAGCAGTCACCTCTCTTTACTCCGGAGAGGGTACGAGCAGTACTTC
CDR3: CASSHLSLLRRGYEQYF

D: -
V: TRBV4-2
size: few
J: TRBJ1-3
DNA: TGTGCCAGCAGCAAATTTGGGGGGGAACGAAACACCATATATTTT
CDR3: CASSKFGGERNTIYF

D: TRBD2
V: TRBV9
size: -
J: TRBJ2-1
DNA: TGTGCCAGCAGCGTCAGCGGGACTAGTAATGAGCAGTTCTTC
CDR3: CASSVSGTSNEQFF

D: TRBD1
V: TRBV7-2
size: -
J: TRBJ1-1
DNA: TGTGCCAGCAGCTTAAGACAGGGGGTTGGGGCTTTCTTT
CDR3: CASSLRQGVGAFF

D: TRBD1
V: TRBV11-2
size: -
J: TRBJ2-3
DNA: TGTGCCAGCAGCTTAGCGGGACAGGGGCCAGATACGCAGTATTTT
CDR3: CASSLAGQGPDTQYF

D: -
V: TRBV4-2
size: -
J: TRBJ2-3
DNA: TGTGCCAGCAGCCAAGGGGTAGCCGACAGCACAGATACGCAGTATTTT
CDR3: CASSQGVADSTDTQYF

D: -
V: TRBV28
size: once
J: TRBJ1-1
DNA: TGTGCCATCGTTTCGGGGTTAAGCCCCGAAGCTTTCTTT
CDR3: CAIVSGLSPEAFF

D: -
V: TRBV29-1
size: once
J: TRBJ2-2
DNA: TGCAGCGTGGTTCATTACACCGGGGAGCTGTTTTTT
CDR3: CSVVHYTGELFF

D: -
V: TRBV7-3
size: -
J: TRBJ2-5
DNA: TGTGCCAGCAGCTTAACGGGAGCGTCGGAGACCCAGTACTTC
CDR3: CASSLTGASETQYF